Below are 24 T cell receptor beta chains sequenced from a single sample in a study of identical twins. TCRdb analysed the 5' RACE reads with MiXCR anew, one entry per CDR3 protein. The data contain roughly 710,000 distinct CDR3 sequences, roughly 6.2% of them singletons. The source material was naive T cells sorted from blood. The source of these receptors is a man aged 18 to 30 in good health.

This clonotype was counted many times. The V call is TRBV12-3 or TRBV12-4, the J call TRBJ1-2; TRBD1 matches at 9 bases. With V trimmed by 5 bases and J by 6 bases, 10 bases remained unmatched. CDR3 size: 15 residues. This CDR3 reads CASSPRDREGDGYTF. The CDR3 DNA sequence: TGTGCCAGCAGTCCACGGGACAGGGAGGGGGATGGCTACACCTTC.

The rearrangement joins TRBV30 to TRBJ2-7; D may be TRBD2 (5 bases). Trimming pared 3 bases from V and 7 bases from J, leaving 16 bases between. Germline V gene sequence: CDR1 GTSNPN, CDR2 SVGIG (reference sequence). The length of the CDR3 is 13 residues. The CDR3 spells CAWSAGSGEEQYV. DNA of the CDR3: TGTGCCTGGAGCGCGGGTTCGGGTGAGGAGCAGTACGTC.

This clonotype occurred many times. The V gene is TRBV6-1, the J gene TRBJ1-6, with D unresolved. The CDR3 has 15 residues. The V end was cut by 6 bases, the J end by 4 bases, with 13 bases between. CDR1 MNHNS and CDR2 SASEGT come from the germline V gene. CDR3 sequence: CASRSGDHYNSPLHF. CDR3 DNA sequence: TGTGCCAGCAGATCCGGAGACCATTATAATTCACCCCTCCACTTT.

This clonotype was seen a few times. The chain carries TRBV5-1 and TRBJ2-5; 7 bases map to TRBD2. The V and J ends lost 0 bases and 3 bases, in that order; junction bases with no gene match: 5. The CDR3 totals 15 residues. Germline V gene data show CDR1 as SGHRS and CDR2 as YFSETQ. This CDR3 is CASSLAGRREETQYF. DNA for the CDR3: TGCGCCAGCAGCTTGGCCGGGAGGAGGGAAGAGACCCAGTACTTC.

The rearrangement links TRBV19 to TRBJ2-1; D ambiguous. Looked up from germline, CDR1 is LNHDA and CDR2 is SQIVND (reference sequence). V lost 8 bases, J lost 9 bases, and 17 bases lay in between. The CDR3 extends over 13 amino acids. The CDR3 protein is CASQSGGLGEQFF. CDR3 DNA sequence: TGTGCCAGTCAGTCCGGTGGTTTGGGTGAGCAGTTCTTC.

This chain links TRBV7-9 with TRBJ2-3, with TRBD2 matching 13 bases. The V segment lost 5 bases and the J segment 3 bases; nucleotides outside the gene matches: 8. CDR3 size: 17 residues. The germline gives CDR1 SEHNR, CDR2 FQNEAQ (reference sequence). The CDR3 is CASSLRTSGRGTDTQYF. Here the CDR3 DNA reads TGTGCCAGCAGCCTGAGGACTAGCGGGAGAGGGACAGATACGCAGTATTTT.

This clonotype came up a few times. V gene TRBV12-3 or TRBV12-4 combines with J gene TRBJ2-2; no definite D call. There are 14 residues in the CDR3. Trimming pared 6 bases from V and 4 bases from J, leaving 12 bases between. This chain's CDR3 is CASSPRAATGELFF. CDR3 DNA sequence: TGTGCCAGCAGCCCCCGGGCGGCCACCGGGGAGCTGTTTTTT.

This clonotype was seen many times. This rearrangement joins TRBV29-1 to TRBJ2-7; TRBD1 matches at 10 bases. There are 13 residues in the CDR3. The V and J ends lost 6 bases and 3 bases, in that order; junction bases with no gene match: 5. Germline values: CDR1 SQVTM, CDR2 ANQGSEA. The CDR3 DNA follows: TGCAGCGTGGGGACAGGGGAAATCTACGAGCAGTACTTC. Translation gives CSVGTGEIYEQYF.

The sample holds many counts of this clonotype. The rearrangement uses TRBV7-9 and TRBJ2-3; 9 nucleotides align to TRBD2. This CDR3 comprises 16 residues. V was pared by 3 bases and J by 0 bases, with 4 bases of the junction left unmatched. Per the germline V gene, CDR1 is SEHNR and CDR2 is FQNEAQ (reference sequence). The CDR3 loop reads CASSFLTSGSTDTQYF. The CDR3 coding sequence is TGTGCCAGCAGCTTCCTGACTAGCGGTAGCACAGATACGCAGTATTTT.

CDR3 in amino acids: CASSQTDPNQPQHF. CDR3 DNA: TGTGCCAGCAGCCAGACTGACCCTAATCAGCCCCAGCATTTT. This sequence joins TRBV12-3 or TRBV12-4 and TRBJ1-5; D ambiguous. The CDR3 sequence is 14 residues long. Trimming took off 6 bases at V and 4 bases at J, with 13 bases between the two ends.

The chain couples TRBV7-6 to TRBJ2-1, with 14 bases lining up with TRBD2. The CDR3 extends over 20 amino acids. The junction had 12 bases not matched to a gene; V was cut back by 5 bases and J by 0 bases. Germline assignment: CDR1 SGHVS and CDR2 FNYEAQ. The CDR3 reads CASSKGGGLAGVGSYNEQFF. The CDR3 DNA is TGTGCCAGCAGCAAAGGGGGGGGACTAGCGGGAGTTGGCTCCTACAATGAGCAGTTCTTC.

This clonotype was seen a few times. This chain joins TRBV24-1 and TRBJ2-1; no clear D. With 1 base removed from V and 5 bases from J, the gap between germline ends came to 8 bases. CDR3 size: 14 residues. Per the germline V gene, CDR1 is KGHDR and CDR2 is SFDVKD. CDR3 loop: CATSDFVADNEQFF. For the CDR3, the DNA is TGTGCCACCAGTGATTTCGTAGCAGACAATGAGCAGTTCTTC.

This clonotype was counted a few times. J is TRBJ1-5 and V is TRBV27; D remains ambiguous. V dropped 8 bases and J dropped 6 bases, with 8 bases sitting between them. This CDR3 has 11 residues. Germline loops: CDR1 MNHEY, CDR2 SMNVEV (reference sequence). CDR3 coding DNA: TGTGCCAGCCACAATATTCAGCCCCAGCATTTT. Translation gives CASHNIQPQHF.

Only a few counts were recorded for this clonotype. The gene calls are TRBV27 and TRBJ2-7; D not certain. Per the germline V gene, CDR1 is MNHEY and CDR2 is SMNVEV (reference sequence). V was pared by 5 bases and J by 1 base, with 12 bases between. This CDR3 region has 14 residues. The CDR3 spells CASSPTIGSYEQYF. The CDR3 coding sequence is TGTGCCAGCAGTCCAACTATCGGGTCCTACGAGCAGTACTTC.

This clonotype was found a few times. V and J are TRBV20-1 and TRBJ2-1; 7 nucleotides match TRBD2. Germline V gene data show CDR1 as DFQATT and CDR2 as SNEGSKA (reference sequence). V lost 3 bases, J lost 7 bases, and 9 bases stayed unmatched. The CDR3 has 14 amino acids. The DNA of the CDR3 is TGCAGTGCTAGTAGCGGGCGGGGGAGAAATGAGCAGTTCTTC. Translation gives CSASSGRGRNEQFF.

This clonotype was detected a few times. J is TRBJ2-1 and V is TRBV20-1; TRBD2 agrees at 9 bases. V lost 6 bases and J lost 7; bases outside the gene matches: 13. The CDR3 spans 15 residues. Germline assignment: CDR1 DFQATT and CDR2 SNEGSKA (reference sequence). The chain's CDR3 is CSAAPDMSGRNEQFF. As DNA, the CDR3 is TGCAGTGCCGCCCCCGATATGAGCGGGAGGAATGAGCAGTTCTTC.

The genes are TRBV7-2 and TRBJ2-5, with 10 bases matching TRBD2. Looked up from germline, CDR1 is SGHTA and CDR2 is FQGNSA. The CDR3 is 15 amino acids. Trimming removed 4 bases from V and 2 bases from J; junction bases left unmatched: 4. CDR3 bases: TGTGCCAGCAGCTGGGGAGCGGGAGGGCAAGAGACCCAGTACTTC. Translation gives CASSWGAGGQETQYF.

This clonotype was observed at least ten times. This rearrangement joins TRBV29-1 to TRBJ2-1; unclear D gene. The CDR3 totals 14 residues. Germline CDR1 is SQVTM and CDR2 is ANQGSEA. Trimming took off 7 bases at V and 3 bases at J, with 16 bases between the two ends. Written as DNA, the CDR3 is TGCAGCGGCTCAACGAATCCTCTCTACAATGAGCAGTTCTTC. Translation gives CSGSTNPLYNEQFF.

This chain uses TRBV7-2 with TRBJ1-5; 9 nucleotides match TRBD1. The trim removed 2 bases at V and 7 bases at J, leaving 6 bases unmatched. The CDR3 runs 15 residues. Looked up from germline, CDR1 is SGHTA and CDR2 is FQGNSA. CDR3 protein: CASSLTQGARQPQHF. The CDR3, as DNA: TGTGCCAGCAGCTTAACACAGGGGGCTCGACAGCCCCAGCATTTT.

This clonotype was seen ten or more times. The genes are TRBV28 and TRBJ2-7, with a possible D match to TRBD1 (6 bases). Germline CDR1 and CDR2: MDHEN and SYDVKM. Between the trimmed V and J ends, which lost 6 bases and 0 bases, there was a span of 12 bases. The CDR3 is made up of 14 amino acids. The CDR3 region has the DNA TGTGCCAGCAGGAGACAGGCGATCTCCTACGAGCAGTACTTC. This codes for CASRRQAISYEQYF.

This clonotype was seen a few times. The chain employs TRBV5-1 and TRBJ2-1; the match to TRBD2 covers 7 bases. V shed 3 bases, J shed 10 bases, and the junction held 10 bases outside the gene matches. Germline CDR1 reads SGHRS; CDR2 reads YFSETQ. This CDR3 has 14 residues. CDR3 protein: CASSSGLEVGEQFF. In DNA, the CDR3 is TGCGCCAGCAGCTCAGGACTAGAGGTTGGCGAGCAGTTCTTC.

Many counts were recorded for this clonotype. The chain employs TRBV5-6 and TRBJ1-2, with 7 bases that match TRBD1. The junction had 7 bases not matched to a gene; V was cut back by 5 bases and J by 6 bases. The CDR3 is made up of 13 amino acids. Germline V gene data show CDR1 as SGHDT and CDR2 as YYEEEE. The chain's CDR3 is CASSPGTADGYTF. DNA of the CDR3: TGTGCCAGCAGTCCCGGGACAGCTGATGGCTACACCTTC.

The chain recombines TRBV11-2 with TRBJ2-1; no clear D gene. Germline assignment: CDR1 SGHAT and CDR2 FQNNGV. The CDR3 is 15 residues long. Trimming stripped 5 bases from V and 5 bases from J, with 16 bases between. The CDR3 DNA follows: TGTGCCAGCAGCCTAAGGGTAGCCTACAACAATGAGCAGTTCTTC. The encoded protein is CASSLRVAYNNEQFF.

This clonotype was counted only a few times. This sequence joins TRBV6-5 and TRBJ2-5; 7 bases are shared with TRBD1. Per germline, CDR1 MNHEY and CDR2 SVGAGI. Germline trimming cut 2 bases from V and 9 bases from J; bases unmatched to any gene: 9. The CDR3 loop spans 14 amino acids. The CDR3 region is CASSYPGSQGAQYF. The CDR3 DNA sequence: TGTGCCAGCAGTTACCCGGGGTCCCAGGGGGCCCAGTACTTC.